These 26 T cell receptor beta chains were all obtained from the same sample, sequenced in a study of cytomegalovirus exposure and HLA in healthy donors. Researchers ran the PCR with 60 Vbeta and 13 Jbeta primers. The protocol was immunoSEQ multiplex PCR, while the TCRdb copy is restricted to in-frame clones and leaves out a portion. The data contain approximately 150,000 clones, about 80% of them singletons. Sequences were obtained from PBMCs. These receptors came from a woman aged 40 to 55 in good health and CMV-seronegative.

The gene calls are TRBV5-1 and TRBJ2-4, with D possibly TRBD1 on 5 matching bases. The CDR3 consists of 15 residues. Germline lookup yields CDR1 SGHRS and CDR2 YFSETQ. Between the trimmed V and J ends, which lost 0 bases and 3 bases, there was a span of 10 bases. The CDR3 DNA is TGCGCCAGCAGCTTGGAGGGGCCCCACAAAAACATTCAGTACTTC. Protein sequence: CASSLEGPHKNIQYF.

The chain couples TRBV10-3 to TRBJ2-1; 7 bases fit TRBD1. CDR3 length: 13 amino acids. V dropped 3 bases and J dropped 6; count of bases not matched to a gene: 2. The germline V gene has CDR1 ENHRY and CDR2 SYGVKD. CDR3 DNA sequence: TGTGCCATCAGTGAAGGACAGGTCAATGAGCAGTTCTTC. Translating gives CAISEGQVNEQFF.

The chain is built from TRBV2 and TRBJ2-1; the D gene is possibly TRBD1 (5 bases). Per germline, CDR1 SNHLY and CDR2 FYNNEI. V lost 4 bases, J lost 8 bases, and 18 bases lay in between. The length of the CDR3 is 15 residues. Here the CDR3 reads CASSVLRSRADEQFF. The CDR3 nucleotides are TGTGCCAGCAGTGTGTTGAGGTCCAGGGCGGATGAGCAGTTCTTC.

V gene TRBV7-8 combines with J gene TRBJ2-2; tentative D call: TRBD1 (5 bases). Trimming took off 0 bases at V and 6 bases at J, with 8 bases between the two ends. Germline V CDR1 and CDR2: SGHVS, FQNEAQ. This CDR3 region has 14 residues. CDR3 DNA sequence: TGTGCCAGCAGCTTAGCTACAGGAGCCGGGGAGCTGTTTTTT. Its translation is CASSLATGAGELFF.

Remarks on this clone: Sequence at one end of the junction differs from germline and may be a read error. Other DNA sequences from this sample encode an identical CDR3 as well. J is TRBJ1-2 and V is TRBV7-8; unclear D gene. The germline V gene encodes CDR1 SGHVS and CDR2 FQNEAQ. The CDR3 has 15 amino acids. The CDR3, as DNA: TGCGCCAGCAGCTTATGGGAGCAGGCCCACTATGGCTACACCTTC. As protein: CASSLWEQAHYGYTF. Complete variable domain (other parts from reference TRBV7-8 and TRBJ1-2): GAGVSQSPRYKVAKRGQDVALRCDPISGHVSLFWYQQALGQGPEFLTYFQNEAQLDKSGLPSDRFFAERPEGSVSTLKIQRTQQEDSAVYLCASSLWEQAHYGYTFGSGTRLTVV.

This chain uses TRBV6-1 with TRBJ1-6, with 7 bases aligning to TRBD1. V lost 2 bases, J lost 6 bases, and 19 bases stayed unmatched. Germline CDR1 and CDR2: MNHNS and SASEGT. The CDR3 contains 20 residues. CDR3 protein: CASSEIVSYGIHRGNSPLHF. CDR3 DNA: TGTGCCAGCAGTGAAATTGTCAGTTATGGAATTCACAGGGGTAATTCACCCCTCCACTTT.

With respect to this clone: The junction does not match germline at one end; this may be a read error. The gene calls are TRBV6-6 and TRBJ2-6; TRBD2 aligns across 8 bases. This CDR3 is built from 15 residues. Germline V lookup: CDR1 MNHNY, CDR2 SVGAGI (reference sequence). The CDR3 bases are TGTGCCAGCATGGGCGGGGGGCTTGGGGCCAACGGCCTGACTTTC. As protein: CASMGGGLGANGLTF.

The rearrangement joins TRBV21-1 to TRBJ1-3; TRBD1 is the table's D call, not checked against the DNA. TRBV21-1 is a known pseudogene. This CDR3 contains 14 residues. The CDR3 spells CASPRPGERNTIYF. The CDR3 nucleotides read TGTGCCAGCCCCAGGCCAGGGGAGAGAAACACCATATATTTT.

CDR3 nucleotides: TGTGCCAGCAGCTTAGAGAGGACTACCTCCTACAATGAGCAGTTCTTC. Translation gives CASSLERTTSYNEQFF. The rearrangement uses TRBV11-1 and TRBJ2-1; the D gene is possibly TRBD2 (6 bases). The length of the CDR3 is 16 residues. The germline V and J ends were trimmed by 1 base and 0 bases, with 10 bases remaining between them. CDR1 SGHAT and CDR2 FQDESV come from the germline V gene (reference sequence). The entire variable domain, with the rest obtained from reference TRBV11-1 and TRBJ2-1, is as follows: EAEVAQSPRYKITEKSQAVAFWCDPISGHATLYWYRQILGQGPELLVQFQDESVVDDSQLPKDRFSAERLKGVDSTLKIQPAELGDSAMYLCASSLERTTSYNEQFFGPGTRLTVL.

The chain carries TRBV5-1 and TRBJ2-7; perhaps TRBD2 as D (5 bases). Per germline, CDR1 SGHRS and CDR2 YFSETQ. With 0 bases removed from V and 0 bases from J, the gap between germline ends came to 13 bases. This CDR3 spans 16 amino acids. CDR3 sequence: CASSLVSGIPSYEQYF. CDR3 sequence (DNA): TGCGCCAGCAGCTTGGTTTCCGGGATTCCCTCCTACGAGCAGTACTTC.

V gene TRBV7-9 combines with J gene TRBJ1-2, with TRBD1 identical over 10 bases. Germline CDR1 and CDR2: SEHNR and FQNEAQ (reference sequence). The CDR3 length is 16 residues. With 5 bases clipped from V and 3 bases from J, the junction kept 9 bases outside the gene matches. CDR3 protein: CASSLTGGIYDYGYTF. The CDR3 DNA reads TGTGCCAGCAGCCTGACAGGGGGCATTTACGACTATGGCTACACCTTC.

The rearrangement joins TRBV2 to TRBJ2-1, with 8 positions matching TRBD1. Germline V CDR1 and CDR2: SNHLY, FYNNEI. Trimming at V came to 4 bases and at J to 0 bases, leaving 8 bases not matched to a gene. The CDR3 has 17 amino acids. In nucleotides, the CDR3 is TGTGCCAGCAGTGCCAACAGGGGGTCTCGCTCCTACAATGAGCAGTTCTTC. Its protein product is CASSANRGSRSYNEQFF.

This clone was seen only once. The rearrangement uses TRBV7-9 and TRBJ2-3; the D is unclear. CDR1 is SEHNR, CDR2 FQNEAQ, per germline (reference sequence). Trimming shortened V by 5 bases and J by 4 bases, and 7 bases separated the two germline ends. This CDR3 comprises 12 residues. CDR3 sequence: CASSLRADTQYF. As DNA, the CDR3 is TGTGCCAGCAGCCTAAGAGCAGATACGCAGTATTTT.

The chain employs TRBV28 and TRBJ2-7; 9 bases are shared with TRBD1. The trim removed 6 bases at V and 2 bases at J, leaving 20 bases unmatched. The CDR3 consists of 19 residues. Germline lookup yields CDR1 MDHEN and CDR2 SYDVKM. CDR3 residues: CASSTVGDRVFKVTYEQYF. CDR3 nucleotides: TGTGCCAGCAGCACCGTAGGGGACAGGGTCTTTAAAGTAACCTACGAGCAGTACTTC. Filled out from reference TRBV28 and TRBJ2-7, the complete variable domain reads DVKVTQSSRYLVKRTGEKVFLECVQDMDHENMFWYRQDPGLGLRLIYFSYDVKMKEKGDIPEGYSVSREKKERFSLILESASTNQTSMYLCASSTVGDRVFKVTYEQYFGPGTRLTVT.

The chain has TRBV19 and TRBJ2-1; 10 nucleotides align to TRBD1. The CDR3 consists of 16 residues. V gave up 4 bases and J gave up 7 bases; unmatched junction bases: 10. The germline V gene encodes CDR1 LNHDA and CDR2 SQIVND (reference sequence). CDR3 nucleotides: TGTGCCAGTAGTACCCTCCCTCGGACAGGGGGGAATGAGCAGTTCTTC. This encodes CASSTLPRTGGNEQFF.

The genes are TRBV7-6 and TRBJ1-2; D may be TRBD1 (5 bases). V dropped 1 base and J dropped 5 bases, with 14 bases sitting between them. Germline V lookup: CDR1 SGHVS, CDR2 FNYEAQ. The CDR3 covers 15 residues. The DNA for the CDR3 is TGTGCCAGCAGCTTAGGGCAGGGTACTTCTTATGGCTACACCTTC. The encoded protein is CASSLGQGTSYGYTF.

The chain recombines TRBV4-3 with TRBJ2-1; perhaps TRBD1 as D (5 bases). V lost 5 bases to trimming and J lost 7 bases, with 12 bases between them. The CDR3 totals 13 residues. Germline loops: CDR1 LGHNA, CDR2 YSLEER. The CDR3 DNA is TGCGCCAGCAGCATCCGTCCAGGGAATGAGCAGTTCTTC. Translating gives CASSIRPGNEQFF.

This rearrangement joins TRBV18 to TRBJ2-2, with 9 bases identical to TRBD2. Germline-derived CDR1 and CDR2 are KGHSH and LQKENI. This CDR3 has 14 residues. V was clipped by 4 bases and J by 7 bases; unmatched bases: 4. This chain's CDR3 is CASSQGLADGELFF. CDR3 coding DNA: TGTGCCAGCTCACAGGGACTAGCAGACGGGGAGCTGTTTTTT.

The rearrangement links TRBV6-6 to TRBJ2-2; TRBD1 matches at 7 bases. V shed 5 bases, J shed 7 bases, and the junction held 10 bases outside the gene matches. This CDR3 spans 15 amino acids. Germline-derived CDR1 and CDR2 are MNHNY and SVGAGI (reference sequence). The CDR3 region is CASSRTDRSIGELFF. CDR3 in DNA: TGTGCCAGCAGTAGAACGGACAGGTCAATCGGGGAGCTGTTTTTT.

This chain links TRBV13 with TRBJ2-7; 9 bases line up with TRBD1. CDR1 PRHDT and CDR2 FYEKMQ come from the germline V gene (reference sequence). This CDR3 is built from 13 residues. V dropped 4 bases and J dropped 7; count of bases not matched to a gene: 5. Written as DNA, the CDR3 is TGTGCCAGCAGCTCCGGGACAGGGAGGGAGCAGTACTTC. As protein: CASSSGTGREQYF.

The chain employs TRBV6-4 and TRBJ2-1; the D gene is possibly TRBD2 (5 bases). The CDR3 loop spans 13 amino acids. Germline V gives CDR1 MRHNA, CDR2 SNTAGT. Trimming removed 0 bases at V and 15 bases at J, with 15 bases between. The CDR3 DNA is TGTGCCAGCAGTGACTCGGGTGGAACTAGTCGGTTCTTC. Residues: CASSDSGGTSRFF.

The chain combines TRBV19 with TRBJ1-1; D might be TRBD1 (5 bases). In germline, CDR1 is LNHDA, CDR2 SQIVND (reference sequence). This CDR3 is 16 amino acids long. Trimming removed 0 bases at V and 3 bases at J, with 14 bases between. The CDR3 DNA reads TGTGCCAGTAGTATAGATCGACAGTTAAGACACACTGAAGCTTTCTTT. It is translated as CASSIDRQLRHTEAFF.

This chain joins TRBV7-6 and TRBJ2-5; 9 bases align to TRBD2. Germline V gene sequence: CDR1 SGHVS, CDR2 FNYEAQ. There are 17 residues in the CDR3. V was pared by 5 bases and J by 0 bases, with 10 bases of the junction left unmatched. CDR3 sequence: CASSRGAGGGYQETQYF. The DNA of the CDR3 is TGTGCCAGCAGCCGCGGAGCGGGGGGCGGATACCAAGAGACCCAGTACTTC.

The chain has TRBV28 and TRBJ2-7; 8 bases map to TRBD2. The V gene's germline CDR1 is MDHEN and CDR2 SYDVKM. Germline trimming cut 6 bases from V and 2 bases from J; bases unmatched to any gene: 6. This CDR3 comprises 14 residues. The CDR3 is CASRRVAGPYEQYF. CDR3 bases: TGTGCCAGCAGGAGGGTAGCGGGACCCTACGAGCAGTACTTC.

This clone has only a few counts. The genes are TRBV23-1 and TRBJ2-7, with D perhaps TRBD1 (6 bases). TRBV23-1 is an open reading frame, and its role is uncertain. V was shortened by 1 base and J by 4 bases, with 8 bases between the two germline ends. This CDR3 is 13 amino acids long. This CDR3 reads CASSQYRAYEQYF. CDR3 coding DNA: TGCGCCAGCAGTCAATACAGGGCTTACGAGCAGTACTTC.

The V and J genes are TRBV11-2 and TRBJ2-3, with a weak D call TRBD1 (7 bases). The V end was cut by 6 bases, the J end by 4 bases, with 17 bases between. Germline CDR1 is SGHAT and CDR2 is FQNNGV. This CDR3 spans 15 amino acids. The CDR3 DNA reads as TGTGCCAGCAGTGGTCAGGGGGGACCCCCAGATACGCAGTATTTT. This translates into CASSGQGGPPDTQYF.